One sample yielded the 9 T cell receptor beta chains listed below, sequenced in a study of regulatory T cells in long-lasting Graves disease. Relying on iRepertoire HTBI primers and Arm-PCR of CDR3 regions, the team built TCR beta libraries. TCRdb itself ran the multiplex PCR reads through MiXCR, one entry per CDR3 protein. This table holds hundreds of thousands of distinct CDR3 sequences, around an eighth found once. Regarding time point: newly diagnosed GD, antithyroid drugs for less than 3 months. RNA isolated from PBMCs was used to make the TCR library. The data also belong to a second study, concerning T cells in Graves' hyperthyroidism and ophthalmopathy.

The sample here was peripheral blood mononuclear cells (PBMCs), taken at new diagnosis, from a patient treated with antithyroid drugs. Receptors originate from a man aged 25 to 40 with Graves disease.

CDR3 bases: TGCAGTGCTAGGGGGATTTACACTGAAGCTTTCTTT. Protein product: CSARGIYTEAFF. This chain connects TRBV20-1 to TRBJ1-1, with unresolved D. Germline CDR1 DFQATT, CDR2 SNEGSKA (reference sequence). The CDR3 runs 12 residues. The V gene lost 3 bases and the J gene lost 3 bases, with 8 bases spanning the gap.

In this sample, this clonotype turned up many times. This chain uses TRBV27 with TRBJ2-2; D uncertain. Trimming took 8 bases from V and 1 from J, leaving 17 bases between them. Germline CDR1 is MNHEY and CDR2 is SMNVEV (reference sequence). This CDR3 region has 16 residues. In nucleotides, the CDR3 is TGTGCCAGCGCTCAGTACGGGTGGGGGAACACCGGGGAGCTGTTTTTT. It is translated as CASAQYGWGNTGELFF.

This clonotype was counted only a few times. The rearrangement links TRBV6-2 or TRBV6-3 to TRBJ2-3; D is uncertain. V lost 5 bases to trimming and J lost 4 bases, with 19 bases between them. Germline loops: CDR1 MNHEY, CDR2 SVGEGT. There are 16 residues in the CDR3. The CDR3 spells CASSGPLGLTADTQYF. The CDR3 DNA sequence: TGTGCCAGCAGTGGGCCCTTGGGATTAACGGCAGATACGCAGTATTTT.

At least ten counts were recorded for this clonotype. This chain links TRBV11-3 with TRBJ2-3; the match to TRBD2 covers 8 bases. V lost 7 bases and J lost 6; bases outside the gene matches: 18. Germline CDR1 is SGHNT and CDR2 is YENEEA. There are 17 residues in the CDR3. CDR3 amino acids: CASNDKLAANRSDTQYF. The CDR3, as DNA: TGTGCCAGCAACGATAAACTAGCGGCCAATAGGTCGGATACGCAGTATTTT.

The CDR3 sequence is CAWQTGIFSGNTIYF. The CDR3 DNA reads TGTGCCTGGCAGACAGGGATCTTCTCTGGAAACACCATATATTTT. The chain couples TRBV30 to TRBJ1-3; 7 nucleotides line up with TRBD1. The trim removed 5 bases at V and 0 bases at J, leaving 7 bases unmatched. The CDR3 has 15 residues. CDR1 and CDR2 (germline): GTSNPN, SVGIG (reference sequence).

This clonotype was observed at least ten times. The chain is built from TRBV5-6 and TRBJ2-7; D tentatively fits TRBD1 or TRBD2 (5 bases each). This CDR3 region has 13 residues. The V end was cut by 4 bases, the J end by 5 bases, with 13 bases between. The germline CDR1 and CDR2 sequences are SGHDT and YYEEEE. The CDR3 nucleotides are TGTGCCAGCAGCAGGGGACCCGGAGACGAGCAGTACTTC. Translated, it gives CASSRGPGDEQYF.

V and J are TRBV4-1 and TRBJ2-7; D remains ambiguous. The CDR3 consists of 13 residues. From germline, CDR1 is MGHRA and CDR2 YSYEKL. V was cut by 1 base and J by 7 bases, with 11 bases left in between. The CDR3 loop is CASSQGMAQEQYF. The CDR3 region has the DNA TGCGCCAGCAGCCAAGGAATGGCGCAAGAGCAGTACTTC.

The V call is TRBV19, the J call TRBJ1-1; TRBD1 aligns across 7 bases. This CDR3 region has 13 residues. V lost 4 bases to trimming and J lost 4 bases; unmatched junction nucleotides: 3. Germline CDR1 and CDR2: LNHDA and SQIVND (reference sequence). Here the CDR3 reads CASSNDRVTEAFF. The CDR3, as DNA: TGTGCCAGTAGTAATGACAGGGTCACTGAAGCTTTCTTT.

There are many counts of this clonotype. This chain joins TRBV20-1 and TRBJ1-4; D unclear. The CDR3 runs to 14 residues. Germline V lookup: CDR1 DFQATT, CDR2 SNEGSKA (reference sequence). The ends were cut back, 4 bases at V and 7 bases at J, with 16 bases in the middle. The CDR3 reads CSAIPARSGEKLFF. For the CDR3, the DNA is TGCAGTGCTATCCCGGCCAGGAGCGGTGAAAAACTGTTTTTT.